This is a list of T cell receptor beta chains from one sample in a study of PD-1 blockade in classical Hodgkin lymphoma. Sequencing used immunoSEQ multiplex PCR; TCRdb keeps in-frame clones, though not all of them. Among about 24,000 clones listed, approximately 80% were seen once. The material sequenced was peripheral blood mononuclear cells (PBMCs), taken before the second cycle of nivolumab. These receptors were taken from a human donor with classical Hodgkin lymphoma. Each CDR3 is given with its conserved first and last residue.

CDR3 protein,J gene,V gene
CASSQAQGGGTEAFF,TRBJ1-1,TRBV14
CASSVGGGENEQYF,TRBJ2-7,TRBV10-1
CASMLGQANTF,TRBJ1-2,TRBV6-1
CASSFGRQETQYF,TRBJ2-5,TRBV27
CASSVGGNGGTEAFF,TRBJ1-1,TRBV9
CASSQGLAGGQTQYF,TRBJ2-5,TRBV6-5
CASSLEGVSWEKLFF,TRBJ2-2,TRBV7-2
CASSIRGDLYEQYF,TRBJ2-7,TRBV5-1
CAWSPGQGYGYTF,TRBJ1-2,TRBV30
CASRSLASGDTQYF,TRBJ2-3,TRBV27
CASSLQGTNQETQYF,TRBJ2-5,TRBV5-1
CASSAHGNTEAFF,TRBJ1-1,TRBV9
CASSLPSLLAFF,TRBJ1-1,TRBV28
CASSYFGGANEKLFF,TRBJ1-4,TRBV6-5
CSIVNGFKGKNIQYF,TRBJ2-4,TRBV29-1
CASSPPFGQGGQPQHF,TRBJ1-5,TRBV28
CATSRERTGQGYEQYF,TRBJ2-7,TRBV15